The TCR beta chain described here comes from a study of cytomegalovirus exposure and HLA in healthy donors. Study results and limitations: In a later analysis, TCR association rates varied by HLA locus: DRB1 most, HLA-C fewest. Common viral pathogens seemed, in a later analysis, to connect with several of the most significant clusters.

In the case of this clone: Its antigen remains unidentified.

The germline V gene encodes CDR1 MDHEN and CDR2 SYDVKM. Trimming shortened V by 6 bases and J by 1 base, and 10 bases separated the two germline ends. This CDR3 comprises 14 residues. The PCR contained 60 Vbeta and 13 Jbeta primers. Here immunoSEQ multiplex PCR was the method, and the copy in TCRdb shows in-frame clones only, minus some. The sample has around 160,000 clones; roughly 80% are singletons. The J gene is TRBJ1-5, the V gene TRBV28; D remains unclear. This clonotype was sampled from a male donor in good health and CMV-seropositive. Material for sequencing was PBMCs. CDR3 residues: CASRALLSNQPQHF. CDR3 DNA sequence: TGTGCCAGCAGAGCTCTACTCAGCAATCAGCCCCAGCATTTT.